What follows are 20 T cell receptor beta chains derived from one specimen sequenced in a study of post-analysis software for immune sequencing data. Broader study findings: A few TRBV segments, TRBV5-6, TRBV5-1 and TRBV20-1 among them, were found more frequent in patients than controls.

The antigens for these receptors are not known. Prepared TCR beta cDNA libraries contained unique molecular identifiers. MiXCR was run by TCRdb on the PCR reads, yielding one entry per CDR3 protein. The data hold hundreds of thousands of distinct CDR3 sequences, with about 27% observed a single time. Sequenced material: blood. These receptors all come from a girl between 5 and 17 years old with multiple sclerosis.

V usage is TRBV5-1 and J usage is TRBJ1-1; D is perhaps TRBD1 (5 bases). The ends were cut back, 3 bases at V and 1 base at J, with 13 bases in the middle. Germline values: CDR1 SGHRS, CDR2 YFSETQ. The CDR3 loop spans 15 amino acids. CDR3 bases: TGCGCCAGCAGCTCTACCGGGACGGAGAACACTGAAGCTTTCTTT. Encoded protein: CASSSTGTENTEAFF.

Worth noting for this clonotype: A single base separates this from a much larger clone, so it may be a read error. The CDR3, as DNA: TGCAGCGTCCATCGGGCTAGCGGGTTGAGGACCCAGTACTTC. It is translated as CSVHRASGLRTQYF. V gene TRBV20-1 combines with J gene TRBJ2-5; 8 nucleotides align to TRBD2. CDR1 and CDR2 (germline): DFQATT, SNEGSKA (reference sequence). There are 14 residues in the CDR3.

The chain couples TRBV5-6 to TRBJ1-3; D unresolved. This CDR3 has 16 residues. The germline gives CDR1 SGHDT, CDR2 YYEEEE. Trimming pared 0 bases from V and 0 bases from J, leaving 10 bases between. The CDR3 region is CASSLVGSTSGNTIYF. CDR3 coding DNA: TGTGCCAGCAGCTTGGTTGGCAGTACCTCTGGAAACACCATATATTTT.

The chain couples TRBV20-1 to TRBJ2-1, with 9 bases that match TRBD2. CDR1 is DFQATT and CDR2 is SNEGSKA in the germline V gene (reference sequence). V lost 3 bases, J lost 2 bases, and 5 bases stayed unmatched. The CDR3 is made up of 15 amino acids. The CDR3 sequence: CSASPLAGTYNEQFF. CDR3 nucleotide sequence: TGCAGTGCTAGCCCTCTAGCGGGGACCTACAATGAGCAGTTCTTC.

This clonotype came up many times. The rearrangement links TRBV7-9 to TRBJ2-1, with 11 bases fitting TRBD2. With V trimmed by 6 bases and J by 0 bases, 4 bases remained unmatched. Germline CDR1 is SEHNR and CDR2 is FQNEAQ (reference sequence). This CDR3 is 16 amino acids long. The CDR3 nucleotides are TGTGCCAGCAGACAGACTAGCGGGGACTCCTACAATGAGCAGTTCTTC. Protein sequence: CASRQTSGDSYNEQFF.

This clonotype was counted at least ten times. The chain combines TRBV24-1 with TRBJ2-3; 7 bases align to TRBD2. The CDR3 is 15 residues long. Per germline, CDR1 KGHDR and CDR2 SFDVKD. Unmatched junction bases numbered 10, after V lost 6 bases and J lost 5 bases. The CDR3, as DNA: TGTGCCACCAGTACTCCGGGATCGGGAGGAGATACGCAGTATTTT. Encoded protein: CATSTPGSGGDTQYF.

The chain couples TRBV6-6 to TRBJ1-5; TRBD1 agrees at 11 bases. The trim removed 6 bases at V and 7 bases at J, leaving 8 bases unmatched. This CDR3 is built from 15 residues. The germline V gene encodes CDR1 MNHNY and CDR2 SVGAGI (reference sequence). In DNA form, the CDR3 reads TGTGCCAGCAGCGGGACAGGGGGAAGAGGGCAGCCCCAGCATTTT. Translating it yields CASSGTGGRGQPQHF.

CDR3 protein: CASSVGPANEQFF. CDR3 DNA: TGTGCCAGCAGCGTGGGACCAGCGAATGAGCAGTTCTTC. The chain has TRBV9 and TRBJ2-1; the D call may be TRBD1 or TRBD2 (5 bases each). The ends were cut back, 2 bases at V and 7 bases at J, with 10 bases in the middle. The CDR3 has 13 residues. From germline, CDR1 is SGDLS and CDR2 YYNGEE.

Concerning this clonotype itself: This may be a read error, as it is one base from a much larger clone. The V gene is TRBV6-5, the J gene TRBJ2-7; D unclear. The CDR3 loop spans 13 amino acids. Germline CDR1 MNHEY, CDR2 SVGAGI. The chain's CDR3 is CTSSSGPSYEQYF. The DNA for the CDR3 is TGTACCAGCAGTTCCGGACCATCCTACGAGCAGTACTTC.

The J gene is TRBJ2-7, the V gene TRBV9, with D uncertain. The V end lost 0 bases, the J end lost 3 bases, and 7 bases lay between the germline ends. The CDR3 is made up of 13 amino acids. Germline V gene lookup returns CDR1 SGDLS and CDR2 YYNGEE. CDR3 sequence reads: CASSVEFGYEQYF. The CDR3 DNA is TGTGCCAGCAGCGTAGAATTCGGCTACGAGCAGTACTTC.

This clonotype has a handful of counts. The chain is built from TRBV29-1 and TRBJ2-2; 11 bases match TRBD2. This CDR3 spans 17 amino acids. Germline V gene lookup returns CDR1 SQVTM and CDR2 ANQGSEA. J gave up 0 bases and V 7 bases, and 10 bases lay outside the gene matches. CDR3 protein: CSAIAGGVYPNTGELFF. The DNA of the CDR3 is TGCAGCGCGATAGCGGGAGGGGTCTATCCGAACACCGGGGAGCTGTTTTTT.

This clonotype has a handful of counts. The chain has TRBV6-4 and TRBJ2-5; D not resolved. Germline assignment: CDR1 MRHNA and CDR2 SNTAGT. The CDR3 is 14 amino acids. Between the trimmed V and J ends, which lost 4 bases and 2 bases, there was a span of 11 bases. In DNA, the CDR3 is TGTGCCAGCAGTGGGGCGGATACGCAAGAGACCCAGTACTTC. The encoded protein is CASSGADTQETQYF.

J is TRBJ2-4 and V is TRBV4-2, with D maybe TRBD1 (6 bases). Germline V gene lookup returns CDR1 LGHNA and CDR2 YNFKEQ. The V end lost 1 base, the J end lost 9 bases, and 16 bases lay between the germline ends. This CDR3 region has 15 residues. DNA for the CDR3: TGTGCCAGCAGCCAAGCTCCAGGGGTGGGTTTCATTCAGTACTTC. Its protein product is CASSQAPGVGFIQYF.

The chain has TRBV7-9 and TRBJ2-5; D might be TRBD1 (5 bases). The J call could be wrong; TRBJ2-7 is a better fit for the DNA end. Germline V gene data show CDR1 as SEHNR and CDR2 as FQNEAQ (reference sequence). This CDR3 is built from 15 residues. CDR3 sequence reads: CASSRLGAGLYEQYF. The DNA of the CDR3 is TGTGCCAGCAGTCGGCTTGGGGCCGGTTTGTACGAGCAGTACTTC.

The CDR3 loop is CASSFSAGVGEKLFF. CDR3 nucleotides: TGTGCCAGCAGTTTCTCGGCAGGGGTTGGGGAAAAACTGTTTTTT. The chain couples TRBV12-3 or TRBV12-4 to TRBJ1-4; TRBD1 might be the D (6 bases). Trimming took 3 bases from V and 8 from J, leaving 16 bases between them. The length of the CDR3 is 15 residues.

The chain carries TRBV7-9 and TRBJ2-2; 9 bases fit TRBD1. CDR1 is SEHNR, CDR2 FQNEAQ, per germline (reference sequence). With V trimmed by 10 bases and J by 11 bases, 17 bases remained unmatched. The CDR3 contains 15 residues. The CDR3: CAIGDRADGHRELFF. In DNA, the CDR3 is TGTGCCATAGGGGACAGGGCGGATGGACACCGAGAGCTGTTTTTT.

The rearrangement uses TRBV7-2 and TRBJ2-7; 12 nucleotides agree with TRBD2. CDR3 length: 20 amino acids. Germline CDR1 and CDR2: SGHTA and FQGNSA. Germline trimming cut 1 base from V and 7 bases from J; bases unmatched to any gene: 20. CDR3 nucleotides: TGTGCCAGCAGCTTAGAATCCGGACTAGCGGGAAAAATGGATTACACTGAGCAGTACTTC. Amino acids: CASSLESGLAGKMDYTEQYF.

The gene calls are TRBV10-3 and TRBJ2-2; TRBD1 or TRBD2 may be the D gene (5 bases each). This CDR3 contains 18 residues. The germline V gene has CDR1 ENHRY and CDR2 SYGVKD. The V gene lost 4 bases and the J gene lost 0 bases, with 18 bases spanning the gap. DNA for the CDR3: TGTGCCATCAGTGGACCTCGGGGCTTGCAATCGAACACCGGGGAGCTGTTTTTT. Translated, it gives CAISGPRGLQSNTGELFF.

In its sample, this clonotype was seen many times. V usage is TRBV27 and J usage is TRBJ1-5; no clear D. The germline V and J ends were trimmed by 6 bases and 4 bases, with 7 bases remaining between them. Germline V gives CDR1 MNHEY, CDR2 SMNVEV (reference sequence). CDR3 length: 12 amino acids. CDR3 in DNA: TGTGCCAGCAGGAGTGGTAATCAGCCCCAGCATTTT. Its translation: CASRSGNQPQHF.

The V call is TRBV7-2, the J call TRBJ2-3, with a possible D match to TRBD2 (7 bases). V was clipped by 1 base and J by 4 bases, with 18 bases between them. The CDR3 contains 17 residues. In germline, CDR1 is SGHTA, CDR2 FQGNSA. The CDR3 protein is CASSLVGGRGGADTQYF. The DNA of the CDR3 is TGTGCCAGCAGCTTAGTCGGGGGGCGTGGGGGGGCAGATACGCAGTATTTT.